One and the same sample provided the 2 T cell receptor beta chains below, sequenced in a study of Ad26.COV2.S vaccination and SARS-CoV-2 variants listed by TCRdb under 2021. What the treatment or condition label conveys for this sample: 19 received Ad26.COV2.S at low or high dose, single or two shots; roughly five received placebo; per-sample allocation not given. Repertoires of vaccine and placebo recipients were sequenced from samples taken on day 63 after the first injection. Receptor amplification or capture employed the immunoSEQ multiplex PCR assay. Imported from immuneACCESS, the table was reduced by TCRdb to in-frame sequences with V and J called. These copies leave out some clones; in studies compared against another copy, an unresolved V gene accounts for under half, and the cause of the remainder is not known. A total of roughly 300,000 clones appear in this sample, 75% to 90% of them only once. Clones ranked in the top ten supply about 4.6% of the sample.

The sample in question was peripheral blood, obtained in a trial of Ad26.COV2.S vaccine versus placebo. Every receptor here comes from a person between 18 and 65 years old who received the Ad26.COV2.S COVID-19 vaccine or a placebo.

The V call is TRBV7-9, the J call TRBJ2-1; TRBD2 matches 8 bases. The CDR3 loop spans 15 amino acids. V was pared by 2 bases and J by 4 bases, with 4 bases of the junction left unmatched. Germline V CDR1 and CDR2: SEHNR, FQNEAQ (reference sequence). The CDR3 DNA reads TGTGCCAGCAGCTTATCCGCGGGGGGATACAATGAGCAGTTCTTC. The encoded protein is CASSLSAGGYNEQFF. Looking up the rest from reference TRBV7-9 and TRBJ2-1 gives the full variable domain: DTGVSQNPRHKITKRGQNVTFRCDPISEHNRLYWYRQTLGQGPEFLTYFQNEAQLEKSRLLSDRFSAERPKGSFSTLEIQRTEQGDSAMYLCASSLSAGGYNEQFFGPGTRLTVL.

The chain employs TRBV5-1 and TRBJ2-5; TRBD2 aligns across 10 bases. Germline CDR1 is SGHRS and CDR2 is YFSETQ. The trim removed 1 base at V and 5 bases at J, leaving 17 bases unmatched. CDR3 length equals 19 residues. The CDR3 loop reads CASSLWGPSGRAGRETQYF. CDR3 in DNA: TGCGCCAGCAGCTTGTGGGGGCCCAGCGGGAGGGCCGGACGGGAGACCCAGTACTTC.